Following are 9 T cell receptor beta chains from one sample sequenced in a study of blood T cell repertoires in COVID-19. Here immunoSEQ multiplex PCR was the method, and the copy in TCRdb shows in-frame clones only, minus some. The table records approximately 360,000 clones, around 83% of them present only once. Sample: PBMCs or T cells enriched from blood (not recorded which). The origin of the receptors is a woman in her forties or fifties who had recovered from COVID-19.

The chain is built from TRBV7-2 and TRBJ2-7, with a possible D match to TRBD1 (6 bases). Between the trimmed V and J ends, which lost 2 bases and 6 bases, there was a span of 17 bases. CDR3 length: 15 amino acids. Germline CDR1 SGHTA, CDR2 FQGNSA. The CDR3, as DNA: TGTGCCAGCAGCTTATATCAGGGGTCGAGCAGCGAGCAGTACTTC. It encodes CASSLYQGSSSEQYF.

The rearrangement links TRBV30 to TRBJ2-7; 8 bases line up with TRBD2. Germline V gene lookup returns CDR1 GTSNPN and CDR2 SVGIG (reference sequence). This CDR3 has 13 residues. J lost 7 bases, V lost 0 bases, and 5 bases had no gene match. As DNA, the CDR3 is TGTGCCTGGAGTGTACAGACGGGGGGGGAGCAGTACTTC. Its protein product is CAWSVQTGGEQYF. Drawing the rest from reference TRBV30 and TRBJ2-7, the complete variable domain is SQTIHQWPATLVQPVGSPLSLECTVEGTSNPNLYWYRQAAGRGLQLLFYSVGIGQISSEVPQNLSASRPQDRQFILSSKKLLLSDSGFYLCAWSVQTGGEQYFGPGTRLTVT.

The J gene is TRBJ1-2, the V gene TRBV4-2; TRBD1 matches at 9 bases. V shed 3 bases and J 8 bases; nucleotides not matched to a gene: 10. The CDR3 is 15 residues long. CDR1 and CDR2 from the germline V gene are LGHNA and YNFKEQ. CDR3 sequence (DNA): TGTGCCAGCAGCCAGGATTCCGGGACAGGGATCGGCTACACCTTC. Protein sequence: CASSQDSGTGIGYTF.

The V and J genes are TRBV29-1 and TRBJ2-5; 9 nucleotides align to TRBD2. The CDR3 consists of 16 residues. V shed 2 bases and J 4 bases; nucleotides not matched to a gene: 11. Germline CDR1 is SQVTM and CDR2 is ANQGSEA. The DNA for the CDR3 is TGCAGCGTTGAAAAGCGGGGGGCAATCAGGAGAGAGACCCAGTACTTC. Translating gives CSVEKRGAIRRETQYF.

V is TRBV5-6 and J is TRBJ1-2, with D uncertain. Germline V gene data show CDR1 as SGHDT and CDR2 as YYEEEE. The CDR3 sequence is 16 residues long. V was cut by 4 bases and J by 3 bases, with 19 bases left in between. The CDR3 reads CASSPAFESLHYGYTF. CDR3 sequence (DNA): TGTGCCAGCAGCCCCGCGTTTGAGAGCTTACACTATGGCTACACCTTC.

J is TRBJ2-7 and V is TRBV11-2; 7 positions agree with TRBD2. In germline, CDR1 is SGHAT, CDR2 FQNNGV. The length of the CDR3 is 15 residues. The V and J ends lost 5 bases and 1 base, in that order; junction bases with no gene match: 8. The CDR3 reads CASSTERGPSYEQYF. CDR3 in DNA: TGTGCCAGCAGCACTGAGCGGGGACCTTCCTACGAGCAGTACTTC.

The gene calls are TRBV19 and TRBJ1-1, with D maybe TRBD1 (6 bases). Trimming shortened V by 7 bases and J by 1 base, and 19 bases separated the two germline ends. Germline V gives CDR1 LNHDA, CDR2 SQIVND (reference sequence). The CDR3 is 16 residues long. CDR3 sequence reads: CASIFSRQESNTEAFF. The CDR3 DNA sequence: TGTGCCAGTATTTTCTCCCGACAGGAATCGAACACTGAAGCTTTCTTT. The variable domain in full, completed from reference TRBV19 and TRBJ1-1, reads DGGITQSPKYLFRKEGQNVTLSCEQNLNHDAMYWYRQDPGQGLRLIYYSQIVNDFQKGDIAEGYSVSREKKESFPLTVTSAQKNPTAFYLCASIFSRQESNTEAFFGQGTRLTVV.

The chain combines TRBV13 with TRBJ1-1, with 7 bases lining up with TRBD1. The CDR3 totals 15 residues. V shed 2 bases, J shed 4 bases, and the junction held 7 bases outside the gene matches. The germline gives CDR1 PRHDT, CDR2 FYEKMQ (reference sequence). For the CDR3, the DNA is TGTGCCAGCAGCTTATCAAAGGGGGCGGCCACTGAAGCTTTCTTT. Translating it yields CASSLSKGAATEAFF. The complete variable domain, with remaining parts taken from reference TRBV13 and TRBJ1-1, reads AAGVIQSPRHLIKEKRETATLKCYPIPRHDTVYWYQQGPGQDPQFLISFYEKMQSDKGSIPDRFSAQQFSDYHSELNMSSLELGDSALYFCASSLSKGAATEAFFGQGTRLTVV.

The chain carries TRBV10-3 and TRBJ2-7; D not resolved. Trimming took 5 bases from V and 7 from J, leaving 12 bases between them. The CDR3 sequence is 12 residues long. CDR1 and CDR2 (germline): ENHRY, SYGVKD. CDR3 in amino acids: CAISQDTAEQYF. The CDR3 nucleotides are TGTGCCATCAGTCAAGATACAGCTGAGCAGTACTTC.